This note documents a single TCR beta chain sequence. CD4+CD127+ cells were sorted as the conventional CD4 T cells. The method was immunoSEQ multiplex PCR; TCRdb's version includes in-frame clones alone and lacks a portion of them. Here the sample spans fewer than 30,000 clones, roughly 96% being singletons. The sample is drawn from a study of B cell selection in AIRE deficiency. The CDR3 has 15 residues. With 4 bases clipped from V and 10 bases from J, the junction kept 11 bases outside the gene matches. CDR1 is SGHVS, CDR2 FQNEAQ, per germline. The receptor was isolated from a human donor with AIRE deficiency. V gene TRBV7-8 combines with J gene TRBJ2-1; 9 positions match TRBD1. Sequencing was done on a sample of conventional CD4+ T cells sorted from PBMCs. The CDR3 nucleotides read TGTGCCAGCAGCTACCGGGACAGGGACTTGGGCGAGCAGTTCTTC. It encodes CASSYRDRDLGEQFF.